This T cell receptor beta chain was recovered during a study of response to subunit inactivated influenza vaccine listed by TCRdb under 2018. For the wider study: The study used deep quantitative T cell receptor repertoire profiling to track responses to a trivalent subunit inactivated influenza vaccine. The paper as a whole reports these results and caveats: It was suggested by the authors that each seasonal influenza vaccination may recruit only a limited number of new T cells.

The library came from RT-PCR. This sample was sequenced with an Illumina HiSeq 2500. TCRdb took the public reads, trimmed them with fastp at Q25, ran MiXCR for clone calling and kept in-frame beta chains. Rows with a matching CDR3 protein are joined into one entry that keeps the most common DNA and genes. The table for this sample lists 560,000 or so distinct CDR3 sequences; around 8% of them were counted only once. Of the sample, 10% to 15% falls within the top ten clones. As encoded in the germline V gene (reference sequence), CDR1 is DFQATT while CDR2 is SNEGSKA. Spanning cysteine to phenylalanine, the CDR3 consists of 14 amino acids. The DNA shown is the 42-base CDR3, in frame from base 1. Trimming removed 5 bases from V and 7 bases from J; the gene matches leave 10 bases unexplained. There are a few counts of this clonotype. Its antigen is unknown. Per-nucleotide qualities are absent, and no much larger clonotype sits a single base away.

The rearrangement joined TRBV20-1 to TRBJ2-1, with 8 bases matching TRBD2. Sequences were derived from PBMCs from blood, sampled less than 30 months after vaccination. The origin of this receptor is a man between 45 and 75 years old who received an inactivated influenza vaccine. Donor details come from another sample of the same person, matched by shared clones. The CDR3 reads as follows: CSAQRGGLGNEQFF. The DNA reads as follows: TGCAGTGCTCAACGGGGGGGCCTCGGAAATGAGCAGTTCTTC.